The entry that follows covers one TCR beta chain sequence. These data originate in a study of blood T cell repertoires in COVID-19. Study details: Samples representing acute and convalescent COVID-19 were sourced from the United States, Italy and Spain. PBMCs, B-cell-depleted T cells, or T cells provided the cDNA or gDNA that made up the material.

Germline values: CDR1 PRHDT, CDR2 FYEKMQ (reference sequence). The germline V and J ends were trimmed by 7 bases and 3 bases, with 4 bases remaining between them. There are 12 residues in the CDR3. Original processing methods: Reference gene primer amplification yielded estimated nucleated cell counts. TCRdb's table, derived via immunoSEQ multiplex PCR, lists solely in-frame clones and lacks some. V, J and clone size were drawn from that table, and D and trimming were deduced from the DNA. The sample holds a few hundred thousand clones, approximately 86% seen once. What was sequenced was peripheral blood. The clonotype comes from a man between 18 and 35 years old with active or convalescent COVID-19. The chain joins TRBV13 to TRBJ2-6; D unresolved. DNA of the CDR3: TGTGCCAGCACACTTGGGGCCAACGTCCTGACTTTC. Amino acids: CASTLGANVLTF. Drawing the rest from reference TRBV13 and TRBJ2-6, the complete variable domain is AAGVIQSPRHLIKEKRETATLKCYPIPRHDTVYWYQQGPGQDPQFLISFYEKMQSDKGSIPDRFSAQQFSDYHSELNMSSLELGDSALYFCASTLGANVLTFGAGSRLTVL.